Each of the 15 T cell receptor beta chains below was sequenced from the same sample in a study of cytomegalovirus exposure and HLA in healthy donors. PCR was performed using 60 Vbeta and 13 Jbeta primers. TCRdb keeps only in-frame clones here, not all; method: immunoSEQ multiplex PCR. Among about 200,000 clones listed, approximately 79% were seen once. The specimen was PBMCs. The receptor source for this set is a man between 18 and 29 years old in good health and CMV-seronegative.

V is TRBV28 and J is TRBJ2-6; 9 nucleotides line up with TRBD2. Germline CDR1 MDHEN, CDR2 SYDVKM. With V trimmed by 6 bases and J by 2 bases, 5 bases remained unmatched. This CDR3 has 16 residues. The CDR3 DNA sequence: TGTGCCAGCAGCCAGCAGCGGGGGGCTGGGGCCAACGTCCTGACTTTC. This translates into CASSQQRGAGANVLTF.

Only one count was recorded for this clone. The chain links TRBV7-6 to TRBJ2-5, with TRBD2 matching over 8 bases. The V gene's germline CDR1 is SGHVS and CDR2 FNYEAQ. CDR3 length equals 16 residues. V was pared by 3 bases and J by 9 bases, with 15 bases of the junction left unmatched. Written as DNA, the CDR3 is TGTGCCAGCAGCTTTAGCCAGAGACTAGCGCAAAGGTCCCAGTACTTC. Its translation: CASSFSQRLAQRSQYF.

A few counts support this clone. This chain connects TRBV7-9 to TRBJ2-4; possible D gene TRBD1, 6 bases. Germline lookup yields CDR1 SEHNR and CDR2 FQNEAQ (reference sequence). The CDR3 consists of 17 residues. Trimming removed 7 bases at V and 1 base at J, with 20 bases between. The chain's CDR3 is CASTTGGGQGAKNIQYF. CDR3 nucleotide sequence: TGTGCCAGCACCACCGGAGGTGGTCAGGGGGCCAAAAACATTCAGTACTTC.

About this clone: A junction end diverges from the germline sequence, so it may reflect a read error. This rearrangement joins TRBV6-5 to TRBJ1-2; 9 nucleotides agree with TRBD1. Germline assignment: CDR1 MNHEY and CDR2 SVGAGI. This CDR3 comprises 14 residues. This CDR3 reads CASSRDRVNYGYTF. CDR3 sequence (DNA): TGTGCCAGCAGTAGGGACAGGGTTAACTATGGCTACACTTTC.

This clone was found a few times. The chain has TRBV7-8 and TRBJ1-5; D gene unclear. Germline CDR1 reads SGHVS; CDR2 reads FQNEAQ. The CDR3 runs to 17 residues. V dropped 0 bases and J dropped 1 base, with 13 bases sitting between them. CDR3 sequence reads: CASSLAASLFSNQPQHF. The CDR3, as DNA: TGTGCCAGCAGCTTAGCCGCGTCCTTGTTCAGCAATCAGCCCCAGCATTTT.

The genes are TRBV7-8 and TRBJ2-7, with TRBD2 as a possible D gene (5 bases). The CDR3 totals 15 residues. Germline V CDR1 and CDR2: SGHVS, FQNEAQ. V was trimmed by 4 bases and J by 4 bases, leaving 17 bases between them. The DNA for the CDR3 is TGTGCCAGCAGCTCTCGGCGTATCTCGGGGTACGAGCAGTACTTC. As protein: CASSSRRISGYEQYF.

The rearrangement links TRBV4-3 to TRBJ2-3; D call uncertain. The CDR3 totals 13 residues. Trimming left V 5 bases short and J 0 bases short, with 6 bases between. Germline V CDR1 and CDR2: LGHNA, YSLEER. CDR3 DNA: TGCGCCAGCAGCAGCGATAGCACAGATACGCAGTATTTT. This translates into CASSSDSTDTQYF.

CDR3 sequence (DNA): TGTGCCAGCAGTCTGGCCGGGTCTAATCAGCCCCAGCATTTT. This translates into CASSLAGSNQPQHF. The V and J genes are TRBV28 and TRBJ1-5; D gene unclear. The germline gives CDR1 MDHEN, CDR2 SYDVKM. V was pared by 5 bases and J by 4 bases, with 12 bases between. This CDR3 comprises 14 residues.

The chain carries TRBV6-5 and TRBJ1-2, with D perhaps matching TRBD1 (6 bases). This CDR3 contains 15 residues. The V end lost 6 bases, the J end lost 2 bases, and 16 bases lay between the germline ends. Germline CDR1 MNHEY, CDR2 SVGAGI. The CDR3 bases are TGTGCCAGCAGCCAGAACAGGGATATGAACTATGGCTACACCTTC. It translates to CASSQNRDMNYGYTF.

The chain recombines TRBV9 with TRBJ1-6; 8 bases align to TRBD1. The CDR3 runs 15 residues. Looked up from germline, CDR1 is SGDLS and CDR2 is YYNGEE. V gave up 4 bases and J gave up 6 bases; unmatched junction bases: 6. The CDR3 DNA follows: TGTGCCAGCAGCCCCCAGGGGGCAAGTAATTCACCCCTCCACTTT. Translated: CASSPQGASNSPLHF. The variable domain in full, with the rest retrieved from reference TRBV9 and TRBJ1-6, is DSGVTQTPKHLITATGQRVTLRCSPRSGDLSVYWYQQSLDQGLQFLIQYYNGEERAKGNILERFSAQQFPDLHSELNLSSLELGDSALYFCASSPQGASNSPLHFGNGTRLTVT.

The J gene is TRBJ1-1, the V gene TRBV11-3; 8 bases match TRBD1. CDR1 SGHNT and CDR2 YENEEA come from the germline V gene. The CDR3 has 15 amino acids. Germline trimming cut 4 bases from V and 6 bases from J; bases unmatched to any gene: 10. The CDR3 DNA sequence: TGTGCCAGCAGCTCCCGTGGACAGGGAGGGGCTGAAGCTTTCTTT. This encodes CASSSRGQGGAEAFF. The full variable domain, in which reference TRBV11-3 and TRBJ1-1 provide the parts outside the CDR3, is EAGVVQSPRYKIIEKKQPVAFWCNPISGHNTLYWYLQNLGQGPELLIRYENEEAVDDSQLPKDRFSAERLKGVDSTLKIQPAELGDSAVYLCASSSRGQGGAEAFFGQGTRLTVV.

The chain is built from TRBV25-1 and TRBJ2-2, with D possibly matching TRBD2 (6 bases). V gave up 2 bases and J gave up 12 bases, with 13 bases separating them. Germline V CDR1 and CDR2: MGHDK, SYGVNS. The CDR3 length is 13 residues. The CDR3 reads CASSEAAGRKLFF. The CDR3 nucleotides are TGTGCCAGCAGTGAAGCGGCAGGGAGGAAGCTGTTTTTT.

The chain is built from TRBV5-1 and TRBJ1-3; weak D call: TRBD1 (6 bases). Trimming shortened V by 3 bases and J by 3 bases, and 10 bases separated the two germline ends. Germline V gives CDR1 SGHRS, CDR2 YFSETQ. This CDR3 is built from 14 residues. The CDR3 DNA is TGCGCCAGCAGCTCTCAGACAGGTGGAAACACCATATATTTT. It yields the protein CASSSQTGGNTIYF.

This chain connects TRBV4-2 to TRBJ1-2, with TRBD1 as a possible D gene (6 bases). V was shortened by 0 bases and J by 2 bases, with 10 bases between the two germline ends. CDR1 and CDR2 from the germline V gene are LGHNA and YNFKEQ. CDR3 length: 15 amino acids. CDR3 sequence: CASSQDRGANYGYTF. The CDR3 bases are TGTGCCAGCAGCCAAGATCGGGGGGCGAACTATGGCTACACCTTC.

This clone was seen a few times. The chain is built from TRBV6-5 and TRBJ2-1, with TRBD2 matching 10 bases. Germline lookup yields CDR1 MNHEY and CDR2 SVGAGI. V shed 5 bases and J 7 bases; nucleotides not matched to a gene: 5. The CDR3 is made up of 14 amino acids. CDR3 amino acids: CASSPSGSGNEQFF. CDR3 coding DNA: TGTGCCAGCAGTCCTAGCGGGAGTGGGAATGAGCAGTTCTTC.